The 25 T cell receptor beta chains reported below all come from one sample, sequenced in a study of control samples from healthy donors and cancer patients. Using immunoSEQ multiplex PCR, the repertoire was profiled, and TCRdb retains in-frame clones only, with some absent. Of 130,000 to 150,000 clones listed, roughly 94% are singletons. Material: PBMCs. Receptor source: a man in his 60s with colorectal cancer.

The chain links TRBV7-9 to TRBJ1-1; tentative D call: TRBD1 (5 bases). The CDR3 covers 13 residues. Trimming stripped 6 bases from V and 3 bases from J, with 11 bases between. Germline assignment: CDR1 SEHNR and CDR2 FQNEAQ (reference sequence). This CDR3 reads CASSFDSYTEAFF. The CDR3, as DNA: TGTGCCAGCAGTTTCGACAGCTACACTGAAGCTTTCTTT.

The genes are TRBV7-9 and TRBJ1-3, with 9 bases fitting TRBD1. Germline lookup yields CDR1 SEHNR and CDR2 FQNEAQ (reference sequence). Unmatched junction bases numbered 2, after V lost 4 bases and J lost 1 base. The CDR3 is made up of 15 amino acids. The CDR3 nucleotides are TGTGCCAGCAGCTGGGACAGGGCGTCTGGAAACACCATATATTTT. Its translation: CASSWDRASGNTIYF.

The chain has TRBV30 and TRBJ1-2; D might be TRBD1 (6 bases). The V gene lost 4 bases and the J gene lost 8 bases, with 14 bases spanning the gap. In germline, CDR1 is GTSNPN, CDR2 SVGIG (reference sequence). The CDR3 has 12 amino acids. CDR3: CAWNRAGGGYTF. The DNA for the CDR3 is TGTGCCTGGAACAGGGCCGGGGGGGGCTACACCTTC.

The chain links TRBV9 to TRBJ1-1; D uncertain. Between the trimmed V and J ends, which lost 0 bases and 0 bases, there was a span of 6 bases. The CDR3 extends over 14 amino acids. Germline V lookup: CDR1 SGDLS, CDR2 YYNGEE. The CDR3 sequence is CASSVGAVNTEAFF. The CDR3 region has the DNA TGTGCCAGCAGCGTAGGAGCAGTGAACACTGAAGCTTTCTTT.

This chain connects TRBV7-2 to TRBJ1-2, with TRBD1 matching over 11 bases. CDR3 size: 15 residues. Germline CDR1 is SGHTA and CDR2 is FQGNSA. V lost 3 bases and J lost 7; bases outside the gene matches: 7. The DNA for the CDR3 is TGTGCCAGCAGCTTCTTCGGACAGGGGGCGTCTGGCTACACCTTC. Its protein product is CASSFFGQGASGYTF.

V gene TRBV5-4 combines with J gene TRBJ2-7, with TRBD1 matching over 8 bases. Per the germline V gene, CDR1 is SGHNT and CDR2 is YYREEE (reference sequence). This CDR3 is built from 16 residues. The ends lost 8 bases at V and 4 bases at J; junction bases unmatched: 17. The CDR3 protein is CASTRLPRQGAYEQYF. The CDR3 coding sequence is TGTGCCAGTACCCGTCTTCCCCGCCAGGGGGCTTACGAGCAGTACTTC. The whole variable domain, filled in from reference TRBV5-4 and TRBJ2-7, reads ETGVTQSPTHLIKTRGQQVTLRCSSQSGHNTVSWYQQALGQGPQFIFQYYREEENGRGNFPPRFSGLQFPNYSSELNVNALELDDSALYLCASTRLPRQGAYEQYFGPGTRLTVT.

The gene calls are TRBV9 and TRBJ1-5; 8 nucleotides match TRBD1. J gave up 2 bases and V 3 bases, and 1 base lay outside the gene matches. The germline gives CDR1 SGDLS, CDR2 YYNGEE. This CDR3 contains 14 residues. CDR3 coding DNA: TGTGCCAGCAGCGAGGGACAGGGCAATCAGCCCCAGCATTTT. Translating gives CASSEGQGNQPQHF.

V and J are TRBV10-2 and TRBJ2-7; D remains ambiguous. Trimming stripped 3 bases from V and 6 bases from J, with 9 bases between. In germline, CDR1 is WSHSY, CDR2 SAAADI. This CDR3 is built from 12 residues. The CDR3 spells CASSDSDPEQYF. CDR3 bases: TGCGCCAGCAGTGATTCGGACCCCGAGCAGTACTTC.

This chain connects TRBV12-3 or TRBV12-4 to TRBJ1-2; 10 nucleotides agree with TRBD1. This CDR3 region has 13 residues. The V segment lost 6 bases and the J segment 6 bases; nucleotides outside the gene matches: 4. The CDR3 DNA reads TGTGCCAGCAGACCCGGGACAGGGGATGGCTACACCTTC. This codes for CASRPGTGDGYTF.

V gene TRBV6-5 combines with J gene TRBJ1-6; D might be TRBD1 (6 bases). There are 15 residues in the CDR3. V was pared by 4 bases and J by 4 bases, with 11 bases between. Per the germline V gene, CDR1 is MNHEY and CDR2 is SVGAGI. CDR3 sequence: CASSFEQGYNSPLHF. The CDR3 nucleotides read TGTGCCAGCAGTTTCGAACAGGGTTATAATTCACCCCTCCACTTT.

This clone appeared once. Here the CDR3 reads CASSIKGGVTEAFF. For the CDR3, the DNA is TGTGCCAGTAGTATCAAGGGTGGAGTCACTGAAGCTTTCTTT. The rearrangement joins TRBV19 to TRBJ1-1, with D hard to call. The V gene's germline CDR1 is LNHDA and CDR2 SQIVND (reference sequence). The CDR3 runs to 14 residues. V lost 3 bases and J lost 4, with 12 bases in between.

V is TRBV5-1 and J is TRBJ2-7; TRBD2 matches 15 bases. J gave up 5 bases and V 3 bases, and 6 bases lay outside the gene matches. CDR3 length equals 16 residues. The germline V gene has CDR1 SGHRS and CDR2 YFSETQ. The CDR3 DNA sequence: TGCGCCAGCAGCTCCGGACTAGCGGGGGGGCCCGACGAGCAGTACTTC. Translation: CASSSGLAGGPDEQYF.

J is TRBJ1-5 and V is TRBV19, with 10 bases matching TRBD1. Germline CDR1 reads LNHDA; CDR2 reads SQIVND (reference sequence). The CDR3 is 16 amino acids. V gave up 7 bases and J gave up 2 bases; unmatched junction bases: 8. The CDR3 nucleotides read TGTGCCAGTACTCTATCAGGGACAGGGGGCAATCAGCCCCAGCATTTT. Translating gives CASTLSGTGGNQPQHF.

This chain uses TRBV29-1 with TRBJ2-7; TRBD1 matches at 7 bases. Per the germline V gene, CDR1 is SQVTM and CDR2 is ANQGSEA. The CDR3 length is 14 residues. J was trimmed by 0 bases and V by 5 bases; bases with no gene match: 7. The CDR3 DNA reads TGCAGCGTTTGGGTCCAGGGGGACTCCTACGAGCAGTACTTC. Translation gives CSVWVQGDSYEQYF.

The CDR3 region is CASSPREAGGYTF. CDR3 bases: TGTGCCAGCTCACCACGCGAGGCAGGTGGCTACACCTTC. This chain connects TRBV18 to TRBJ1-2; no reliable D call. CDR1 is KGHSH, CDR2 LQKENI, per germline. The CDR3 contains 13 residues. The V end lost 1 base, the J end lost 7 bases, and 10 bases lay between the germline ends.

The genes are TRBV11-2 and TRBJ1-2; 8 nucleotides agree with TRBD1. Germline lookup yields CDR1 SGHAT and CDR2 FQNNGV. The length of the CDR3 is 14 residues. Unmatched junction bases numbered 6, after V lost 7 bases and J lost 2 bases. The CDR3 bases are TGTGCCAGCACCACGGCAGGGGGCAACTATGGCTACACCTTC. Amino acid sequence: CASTTAGGNYGYTF.

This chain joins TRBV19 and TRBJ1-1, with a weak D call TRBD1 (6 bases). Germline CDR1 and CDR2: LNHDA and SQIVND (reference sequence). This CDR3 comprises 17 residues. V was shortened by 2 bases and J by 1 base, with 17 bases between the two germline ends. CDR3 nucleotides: TGTGCCAGTAGTATACAGGGACCAGGGGAAGGGAACACTGAAGCTTTCTTT. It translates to CASSIQGPGEGNTEAFF.

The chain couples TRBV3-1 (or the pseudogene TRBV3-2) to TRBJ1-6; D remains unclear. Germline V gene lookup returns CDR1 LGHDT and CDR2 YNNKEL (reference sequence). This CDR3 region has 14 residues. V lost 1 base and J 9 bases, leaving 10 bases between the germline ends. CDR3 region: CASSQAGLGSPLHF. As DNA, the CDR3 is TGTGCCAGCAGCCAAGCTGGGTTGGGTTCACCCCTCCACTTT.

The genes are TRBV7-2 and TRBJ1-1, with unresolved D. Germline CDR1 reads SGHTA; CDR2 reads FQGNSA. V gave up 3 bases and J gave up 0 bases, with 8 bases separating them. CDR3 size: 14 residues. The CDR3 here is CASSFGSLNTEAFF. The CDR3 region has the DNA TGTGCCAGCAGCTTCGGCAGCTTGAACACTGAAGCTTTCTTT.

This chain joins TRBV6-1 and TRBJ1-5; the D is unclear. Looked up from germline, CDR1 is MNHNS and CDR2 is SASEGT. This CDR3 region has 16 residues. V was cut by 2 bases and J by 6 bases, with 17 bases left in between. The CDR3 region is CASSETSLRTSQPQHF. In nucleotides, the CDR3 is TGTGCCAGCAGTGAAACGAGCCTTCGGACCTCTCAGCCCCAGCATTTT.

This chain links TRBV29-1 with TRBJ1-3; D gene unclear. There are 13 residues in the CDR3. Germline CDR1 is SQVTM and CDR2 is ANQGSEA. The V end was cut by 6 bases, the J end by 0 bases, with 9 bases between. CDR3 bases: TGCAGCGTCGATAAAGACTCTGGAAACACCATATATTTT. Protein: CSVDKDSGNTIYF.

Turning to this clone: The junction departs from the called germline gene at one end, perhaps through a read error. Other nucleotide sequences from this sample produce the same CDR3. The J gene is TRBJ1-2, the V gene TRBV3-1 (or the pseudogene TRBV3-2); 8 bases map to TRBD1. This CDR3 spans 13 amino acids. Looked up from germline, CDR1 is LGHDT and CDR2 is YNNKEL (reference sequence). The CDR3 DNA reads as TGTGCCAGTAGCCAAATGTCAGGGGGCGGCTACACCTTC. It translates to CASSQMSGGGYTF.

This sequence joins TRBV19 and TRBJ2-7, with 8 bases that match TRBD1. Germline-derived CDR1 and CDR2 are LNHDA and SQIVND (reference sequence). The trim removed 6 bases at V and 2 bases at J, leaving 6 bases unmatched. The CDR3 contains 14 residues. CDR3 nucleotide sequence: TGTGCCAGTAGCTCCGGGACAGGCCCCTACGAGCAGTACTTC. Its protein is CASSSGTGPYEQYF.

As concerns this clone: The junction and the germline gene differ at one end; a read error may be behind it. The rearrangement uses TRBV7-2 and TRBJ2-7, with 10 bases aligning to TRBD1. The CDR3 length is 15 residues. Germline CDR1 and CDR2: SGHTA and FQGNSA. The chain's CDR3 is CASSVSTGGSHEQYF. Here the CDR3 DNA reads TGTGCCAGCAGCGTGTCGACAGGGGGCTCCCACGAGCAGTACTTC. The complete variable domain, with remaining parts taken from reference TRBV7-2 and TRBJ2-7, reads GAGVSQSPSNKVTEKGKDVELRCDPISGHTALYWYRQSLGQGLEFLIYFQGNSAPDKSGLPSDRFSAERTGGSVSTLTIQRTQQEDSAVYLCASSVSTGGSHEQYFGPGTRLTVT.

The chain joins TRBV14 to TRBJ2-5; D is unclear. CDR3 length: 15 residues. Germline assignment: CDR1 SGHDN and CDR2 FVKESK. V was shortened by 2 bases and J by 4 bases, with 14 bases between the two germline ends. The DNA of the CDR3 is TGTGCCAGCAGCCAATATACGGAAAGGATAGAGACCCAGTACTTC. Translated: CASSQYTERIETQYF.